The sequence of this T cell receptor beta chain was determined in a study of regulatory T cells in long-lasting Graves disease. Library construction for TCR beta used iRepertoire HTBI primers and Arm-PCR of CDR3 regions. One entry per CDR3 protein, called by TCRdb with MiXCR from the multiplex PCR reads. This table has about 200,000 distinct CDR3 sequences, around 18% appearing once. The length of the CDR3 is 18 residues. The germline CDR1 and CDR2 sequences are MDHEN and SYDVKM. Sample time point: newly diagnosed GD, antithyroid drugs for less than 3 months. The TCR library used RNA extracted from PBMCs. Graves' disease diagnosis relied on American Thyroid Association guidelines. Comment on this clonotype: This is likely an artifact of a read error, given a far larger clone one base away.

This receptor was obtained from a female donor with Graves disease. The chain recombines TRBV28 with TRBJ2-4; TRBD1 matches at 8 bases. The J call is doubtful: the DNA matches TRBJ2-5 better. Sequences were derived from peripheral blood mononuclear cells (PBMCs), sampled at new diagnosis, from a patient treated with antithyroid drugs. The CDR3 here is CASSFRDRRRSEEETQYF. CDR3 nucleotide sequence: TGTGCCAGCAGTTTCCGGGACAGGAGGCGTTCGGAGGAGGAGACCCAGTACTTC.